The clone carrying this T cell receptor beta chain was seen more than once but under ten times. The sample originates from a study of T-cell reconstitution after alpha-beta-depleted transplantation in children. The germline CDR1 and CDR2 sequences are LGHNA and YSLEER. V lost 1 base to trimming and J lost 4 bases; unmatched junction nucleotides: 5. The CDR3 runs 16 residues. For TCRbeta, the library was prepared with unique molecular identifiers. Via MiXCR, TCRdb re-called the PCR reads, giving one row per CDR3 protein. The sample has around 360,000 distinct CDR3 sequences, about a tenth seen once. The sample was PBMCs from the stem cell graft donor, taken from the stem cell graft. The chain couples TRBV4-3 to TRBJ2-3; 10 bases line up with TRBD2. The source of this sequence is a human donor who donated a stem cell graft to a child with acute lymphoblastic leukemia. CDR3 sequence: CASSQVGLAGADTQYF. The CDR3 coding sequence is TGCGCCAGCAGCCAAGTCGGGCTAGCGGGAGCAGATACGCAGTATTTT.